This T cell receptor beta chain was recorded in a study of neoadjuvant nivolumab and ipilimumab in lung cancer. Study-level points and caveats: Compared with tumor-adjacent uninvolved lung, resected tumors showed greater richness and clonality. TCR sequencing covered a small number of samples. From pretherapy to surgery, tumor richness and clonality rose with dual therapy. Blood richness before therapy tracked richness in tumors resected after neoadjuvant therapy.

Comments on this clone: The antigen remains undetermined.

Germline CDR1 reads SQVTM; CDR2 reads ANQGSEA. The CDR3 is made up of 11 amino acids. V was shortened by 3 bases and J by 11 bases, with 13 bases between the two germline ends. Method: immunoSEQ multiplex PCR; TCRdb's copy keeps in-frame clones and lacks some. The sample lists some 27,000 clones; approximately 80% were seen once. The receptor comes from an adult with non-small cell lung cancer. V gene TRBV29-1 combines with J gene TRBJ1-1; D gene uncertain. Sequenced material: peripheral blood, taken before neoadjuvant nivolumab, alone or with ipilimumab. CDR3 sequence (DNA): TGCAGCGTTGATATAGACGCCAGGGCTTTCTTT. This sequence encodes CSVDIDARAFF.